The 28 T cell receptor beta chains listed next were all sequenced from one sample in a study of OX40 agonist ivuxolimab in advanced cancers. Some clones are missing from TCRdb's copy, which holds only in-frame ones; the method was immunoSEQ multiplex PCR. Of roughly 40,000 clones in the sample, 75% to 90% are singletons; the top ten hold roughly 2.5%. The sample consisted of CD4+ or CD8+ T cells sorted from blood, taken in a trial of the OX40 agonist ivuxolimab. All receptors derive from an adult with an advanced solid tumor such as melanoma, head and neck, liver or kidney cancer.

The rearrangement links TRBV5-3 to TRBJ1-2; D perhaps matches TRBD1 (5 bases). TRBV5-3 is an open reading frame whose function is uncertain. The germline V and J ends were trimmed by 4 bases and 2 bases, with 15 bases remaining between them. CDR3 length: 15 amino acids. The CDR3 DNA sequence: TGTGCCAGAAGCGTTCACGACGGGACGAACTATGGCTACACCTTC. It translates to CARSVHDGTNYGYTF.

This clone has just a few counts. This chain links TRBV20-1 with TRBJ1-1; D unresolved. Germline V gene sequence: CDR1 DFQATT, CDR2 SNEGSKA (reference sequence). The CDR3 sequence is 11 residues long. The V gene lost 7 bases and the J gene lost 7 bases, with 13 bases spanning the gap. The CDR3 protein is CSGVPEDEAFF. CDR3 bases: TGCAGTGGTGTCCCTGAGGATGAAGCTTTCTTT.

J is TRBJ1-2 and V is TRBV5-1; D might be TRBD1 (5 bases). Germline CDR1 and CDR2: SGHRS and YFSETQ. The CDR3 is 14 residues long. The ends were cut back, 0 bases at V and 3 bases at J, with 9 bases in the middle. CDR3 nucleotides: TGCGCCAGCAGCTTGGCATGGGGCGACTATGGCTACACCTTC. It codes for CASSLAWGDYGYTF.

The chain joins TRBV6-5 to TRBJ1-2; the D gene is possibly TRBD1 (5 bases). The germline CDR1 and CDR2 sequences are MNHEY and SVGAGI. V was trimmed by 2 bases and J by 2 bases, leaving 6 bases between them. This CDR3 spans 13 amino acids. The CDR3 nucleotides are TGTGCCAGCAGTTACGACAGCAACTATGGCTACACCTTC. Encoded protein: CASSYDSNYGYTF.

This clone came up a few times. V is TRBV7-9 and J is TRBJ2-2, with D hard to call. The V and J ends lost 5 bases and 8 bases respectively, with 6 bases between them. This CDR3 spans 11 amino acids. CDR1 is SEHNR and CDR2 is FQNEAQ in the germline V gene (reference sequence). The CDR3 DNA reads as TGTGCCAGCAGCCCGAGAGGGGAGCTGTTTTTT. It encodes CASSPRGELFF.

This clone appeared a single time. The chain joins TRBV11-3 to TRBJ1-1; 10 bases line up with TRBD1. The V and J ends lost 5 bases and 1 base, in that order; junction bases with no gene match: 4. CDR3 length: 15 amino acids. Per the germline V gene, CDR1 is SGHNT and CDR2 is YENEEA. CDR3 DNA sequence: TGTGCCAGCAGCGAGGGACAGGGGACGAACACTGAAGCTTTCTTT. This gives the protein CASSEGQGTNTEAFF.

About this clone: The junction does not match germline at one end; this may be a read error. This chain uses TRBV5-1 with TRBJ2-5; D unresolved. Germline V lookup: CDR1 SGHRS, CDR2 YFSETQ. The CDR3 is made up of 14 amino acids. The CDR3 DNA reads as TGTGCCAGCAGCTTGGCTTGGCCCCGAGAGACCCAGTACTTC. It encodes CASSLAWPRETQYF.

Points on this clone: The junction departs from germline at one end; a sequencing error may be responsible. The CDR3 loop is CASSQGSGRTDTQYF. DNA for the CDR3: TGTGCTAGCAGCCAGGGGAGTGGTCGCACAGATACGCAGTATTTT. The genes are TRBV7-7 and TRBJ2-3; D may be TRBD1 (6 bases). Germline V gene sequence: CDR1 SSHAT, CDR2 FNYEAQ (reference sequence). The CDR3 runs to 15 residues.

V is TRBV5-1 and J is TRBJ2-1; 10 bases fit TRBD2. In germline, CDR1 is SGHRS, CDR2 YFSETQ. There are 16 residues in the CDR3. V lost 0 bases to trimming and J lost 3 bases; unmatched junction nucleotides: 3. CDR3 in amino acids: CASSLGLAGVYNEQFF. The CDR3 DNA sequence: TGCGCCAGCAGCTTGGGGCTAGCGGGGGTCTACAATGAGCAGTTCTTC. The entire variable domain, with the rest obtained from reference TRBV5-1 and TRBJ2-1, is as follows: KAGVTQTPRYLIKTRGQQVTLSCSPISGHRSVSWYQQTPGQGLQFLFEYFSETQRNKGNFPGRFSGRQFSNSRSEMNVSTLELGDSALYLCASSLGLAGVYNEQFFGPGTRLTVL.

This chain links TRBV29-1 with TRBJ2-5; D perhaps matches TRBD1 (6 bases). The germline V and J ends were trimmed by 7 bases and 2 bases, with 11 bases remaining between them. Germline lookup yields CDR1 SQVTM and CDR2 ANQGSEA. The CDR3 runs to 12 residues. The CDR3 bases are TGCAGCGCAGGGGAAGGTCAAGAGACCCAGTACTTC. It is translated as CSAGEGQETQYF.

This clone has only one observation. J is TRBJ2-5 and V is TRBV5-1, with 9 bases that match TRBD1. The J segment lost 4 bases and the V segment lost 0 bases, leaving 7 bases of the junction unmatched. CDR1 is SGHRS and CDR2 is YFSETQ in the germline V gene. There are 16 residues in the CDR3. The CDR3 bases are TGCGCCAGCAGCTTGGGGCGAGGGACAGGGATAGAGACCCAGTACTTC. The encoded protein is CASSLGRGTGIETQYF.

The J gene is TRBJ1-3, the V gene TRBV6-1; the D is unclear. The germline V and J ends were trimmed by 3 bases and 1 base, with 13 bases remaining between them. The CDR3 sequence is 16 residues long. Per the germline V gene, CDR1 is MNHNS and CDR2 is SASEGT. CDR3 amino acids: CASSETIVGSGNTIYF. DNA of the CDR3: TGTGCCAGCAGTGAGACAATCGTAGGATCTGGAAACACCATATATTTT.

The V call is TRBV9, the J call TRBJ1-2; D gene uncertain. The CDR3 is made up of 14 amino acids. The germline CDR1 and CDR2 sequences are SGDLS and YYNGEE. V was shortened by 4 bases and J by 6 bases, with 16 bases between the two germline ends. The CDR3 here is CASSSLARGDGYTF. The CDR3 DNA reads TGTGCCAGCAGCTCACTTGCCCGAGGAGATGGCTACACCTTC.

The chain combines TRBV5-6 with TRBJ2-1; D unresolved. The CDR3 runs to 15 residues. V shed 1 base and J shed 7 bases, with 15 bases lying between them. CDR1 is SGHDT and CDR2 is YYEEEE in the germline V gene. The CDR3 sequence: CASSLFPGNGNEQFF. The CDR3 DNA sequence: TGTGCCAGCAGCTTGTTTCCGGGCAATGGGAATGAGCAGTTCTTC.

This clone has more than one count but fewer than ten. The rearrangement joins TRBV18 to TRBJ2-1; 12 nucleotides match TRBD2. Per germline, CDR1 KGHSH and CDR2 LQKENI. The V gene end was trimmed by 4 bases and the J gene end by 4 bases; junction bases not matched to a gene: 2. This CDR3 is 15 amino acids long. The CDR3 loop reads CASSLGLAGYNEQFF. CDR3 coding DNA: TGTGCCAGCTCACTTGGACTAGCGGGATACAATGAGCAGTTCTTC.

The chain employs TRBV7-6 and TRBJ2-7; tentatively, D is TRBD1 (6 bases). CDR1 SGHVS and CDR2 FNYEAQ come from the germline V gene. The CDR3 totals 13 residues. The V end was cut by 4 bases, the J end by 2 bases, with 9 bases between. Written as DNA, the CDR3 is TGTGCCAGCAGCTGGGACACTACCTACGAGCAGTACTTC. It codes for CASSWDTTYEQYF.

This clone was observed once. The rearrangement uses TRBV4-2 and TRBJ1-1, with D perhaps matching TRBD1 (5 bases). The V and J ends lost 1 base and 6 bases respectively, with 18 bases between them. The CDR3 extends over 16 amino acids. CDR1 is LGHNA, CDR2 YNFKEQ, per germline. The CDR3 DNA follows: TGTGCCAGCAGCCAAGGGTTAAGGGGCGCGGCGTCTGAAGCTTTCTTT. Its translation: CASSQGLRGAASEAFF.

The DNA of the CDR3 is TGTGCCTGGGGGACAGGGAACACCGGGGAGCTGTTTTTT. This gives the protein CAWGTGNTGELFF. V and J are TRBV30 and TRBJ2-2; 8 nucleotides agree with TRBD1. This CDR3 is 13 amino acids long. Trimming at V came to 5 bases and at J to 1 base, leaving 0 bases not matched to a gene. CDR1 GTSNPN and CDR2 SVGIG come from the germline V gene (reference sequence). The full variable domain, in which reference TRBV30 and TRBJ2-2 provide the parts outside the CDR3, is SQTIHQWPATLVQPVGSPLSLECTVEGTSNPNLYWYRQAAGRGLQLLFYSVGIGQISSEVPQNLSASRPQDRQFILSSKKLLLSDSGFYLCAWGTGNTGELFFGEGSRLTVL.

V is TRBV7-9 and J is TRBJ2-7; D unclear. Trimming pared 5 bases from V and 2 bases from J, leaving 16 bases between. CDR3 length: 15 amino acids. Germline-derived CDR1 and CDR2 are SEHNR and FQNEAQ (reference sequence). In DNA form, the CDR3 reads TGTGCCAGCAGCCCACGCTCCGGAGTGACCTACGAGCAGTACTTC. It encodes CASSPRSGVTYEQYF.

This rearrangement joins TRBV5-1 to TRBJ2-2; possible D gene TRBD2, 5 bases. V lost 5 bases to trimming and J lost 7 bases, with 12 bases between them. The CDR3 is 13 amino acids. CDR1 is SGHRS and CDR2 is YFSETQ in the germline V gene. CDR3 bases: TGCGCCAGCAGACCTCCCGCGGGCGGGGAGCTGTTTTTT. Encoded protein: CASRPPAGGELFF.

For this clone: One end of the junction does not line up with germline, which may come from a read error. V gene TRBV18 combines with J gene TRBJ2-7; 13 bases fit TRBD2. Germline V gives CDR1 KGHSH, CDR2 LQKENI. This CDR3 has 15 amino acids. CDR3 in DNA: TGTGCCAGCTCACCCGACGAAACTAGCGGGAGGGCCGTATCTTTC. Amino acid sequence: CASSPDETSGRAVSF.

The chain employs TRBV10-3 and TRBJ1-5; D gene uncertain. This CDR3 contains 12 residues. CDR1 and CDR2 from the germline V gene are ENHRY and SYGVKD. Trimming shortened V by 2 bases and J by 5 bases, and 4 bases separated the two germline ends. CDR3 coding DNA: TGTGCCATCAGTGAGGGGGATCAGCCCCAGCATTTT. It specifies CAISEGDQPQHF.

V is TRBV27 and J is TRBJ1-1, with D uncertain. V lost 3 bases and J lost 1, with 6 bases in between. This CDR3 is 13 amino acids long. CDR1 and CDR2 from the germline V gene are MNHEY and SMNVEV (reference sequence). CDR3 sequence: CASSFTQNTEAFF. CDR3 sequence (DNA): TGTGCCAGCAGTTTTACACAGAACACTGAAGCTTTCTTT.

The J gene is TRBJ2-1, the V gene TRBV7-6; no firm D call. The CDR3 spans 13 residues. Germline V gives CDR1 SGHVS, CDR2 FNYEAQ. V was cut by 4 bases and J by 5 bases, with 9 bases left in between. In DNA, the CDR3 is TGTGCCAGCAGCTCCCCTGGGGACAATGAGCAGTTCTTC. Its protein product is CASSSPGDNEQFF.

V usage is TRBV5-5 and J usage is TRBJ1-1, with TRBD1 matching 10 bases. In germline, CDR1 is SGHKS, CDR2 YYEKEE (reference sequence). Losses at the gene ends were 3 bases for V and 0 bases for J; bases not matched to a gene: 2. The CDR3 is made up of 15 amino acids. The CDR3 reads CASSWGTGVNTEAFF. CDR3 DNA: TGTGCCAGCAGCTGGGGGACAGGGGTGAACACTGAAGCTTTCTTT.

In DNA, the CDR3 is TGTGCCAGCACGGGACAGGGTGTCGATGGCTACACCTTC. Translating it yields CASTGQGVDGYTF. V gene TRBV25-1 combines with J gene TRBJ1-2; the match to TRBD1 covers 9 bases. Germline CDR1 and CDR2: MGHDK and SYGVNS. V dropped 7 bases and J dropped 6; count of bases not matched to a gene: 6. CDR3 size: 13 residues.

The CDR3 is CASSQDSAGSVYEQYF. CDR3 sequence (DNA): TGTGCCAGCAGCCAAGATAGCGCGGGGTCGGTGTACGAGCAGTACTTC. The chain links TRBV7-9 to TRBJ2-7, with a tentative D call TRBD2 (6 bases). Germline CDR1 reads SEHNR; CDR2 reads FQNEAQ (reference sequence). V lost 5 bases, J lost 4 bases, and 21 bases lay in between. The length of the CDR3 is 16 residues. The whole variable domain, remainder taken from reference TRBV7-9 and TRBJ2-7, is DTGVSQNPRHKITKRGQNVTFRCDPISEHNRLYWYRQTLGQGPEFLTYFQNEAQLEKSRLLSDRFSAERPKGSFSTLEIQRTEQGDSAMYLCASSQDSAGSVYEQYFGPGTRLTVT.

In this sample, this clone turned up a few times. This chain joins TRBV5-1 and TRBJ1-2, with D possibly TRBD1 on 5 matching bases. Germline V CDR1 and CDR2: SGHRS, YFSETQ. This CDR3 contains 13 residues. V lost 0 bases to trimming and J lost 6 bases, with 9 bases between them. CDR3 nucleotide sequence: TGCGCCAGCAGCTTGGGAGGGGAAAATGGCTACACCTTC. Residues: CASSLGGENGYTF.